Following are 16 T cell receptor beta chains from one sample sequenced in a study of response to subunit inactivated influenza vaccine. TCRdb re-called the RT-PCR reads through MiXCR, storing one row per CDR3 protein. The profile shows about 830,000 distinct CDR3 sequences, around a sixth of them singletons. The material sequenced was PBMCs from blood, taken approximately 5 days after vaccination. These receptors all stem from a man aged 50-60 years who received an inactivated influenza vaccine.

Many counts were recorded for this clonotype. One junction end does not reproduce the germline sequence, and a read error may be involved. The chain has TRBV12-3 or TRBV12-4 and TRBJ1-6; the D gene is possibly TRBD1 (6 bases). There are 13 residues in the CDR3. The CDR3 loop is CASSPGVNSPLHF. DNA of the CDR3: TGCGCCAGCAGCCCAGGGGTGAATTCACCCCTCCACTTT.

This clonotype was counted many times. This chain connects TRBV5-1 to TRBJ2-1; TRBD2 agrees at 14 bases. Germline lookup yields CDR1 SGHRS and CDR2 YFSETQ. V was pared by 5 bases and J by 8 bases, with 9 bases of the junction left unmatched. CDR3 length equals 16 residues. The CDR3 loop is CASSRQTSGGAYEQFF. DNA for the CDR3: TGCGCCAGCAGTCGCCAGACTAGCGGGGGGGCTTATGAGCAGTTCTTC.

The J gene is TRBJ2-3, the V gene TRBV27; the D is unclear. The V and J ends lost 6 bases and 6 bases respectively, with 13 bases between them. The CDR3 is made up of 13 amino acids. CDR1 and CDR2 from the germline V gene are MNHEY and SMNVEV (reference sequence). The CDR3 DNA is TGTGCCAGCAGGTCCTTTCGGCCCGATACGCAGTATTTT. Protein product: CASRSFRPDTQYF.

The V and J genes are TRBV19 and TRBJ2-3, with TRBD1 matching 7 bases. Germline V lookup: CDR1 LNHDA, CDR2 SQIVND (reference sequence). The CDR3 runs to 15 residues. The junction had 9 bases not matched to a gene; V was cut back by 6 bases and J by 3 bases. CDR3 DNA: TGTGCCAGTAGATACGGGACAGCGTTGACAGATACGCAGTATTTT. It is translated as CASRYGTALTDTQYF. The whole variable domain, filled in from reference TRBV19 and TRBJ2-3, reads DGGITQSPKYLFRKEGQNVTLSCEQNLNHDAMYWYRQDPGQGLRLIYYSQIVNDFQKGDIAEGYSVSREKKESFPLTVTSAQKNPTAFYLCASRYGTALTDTQYFGPGTRLTVL.

The CDR3 DNA follows: TGTGCCAGCAGCCCCATTTTGGCGACAGATACGCAGTATTTT. Translation: CASSPILATDTQYF. The chain carries TRBV7-2 and TRBJ2-3; D is ambiguous. This CDR3 is 14 amino acids long. Germline-derived CDR1 and CDR2 are SGHTA and FQGNSA. The V end lost 5 bases, the J end lost 3 bases, and 12 bases lay between the germline ends.

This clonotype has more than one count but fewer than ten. CDR3 bases: TGTGCCAGCAGCCCCGGGTCGATTGAGCAGTACTTC. Encoded protein: CASSPGSIEQYF. V is TRBV6-5 and J is TRBJ2-7; no clear D gene. The length of the CDR3 is 12 residues. Trimming stripped 6 bases from V and 7 bases from J, with 13 bases between. Per germline, CDR1 MNHEY and CDR2 SVGAGI.

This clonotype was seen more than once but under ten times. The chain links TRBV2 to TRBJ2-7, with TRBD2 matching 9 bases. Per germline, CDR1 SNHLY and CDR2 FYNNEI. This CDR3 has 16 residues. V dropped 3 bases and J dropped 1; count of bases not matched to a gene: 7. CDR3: CASSDVGLANSYEQYF. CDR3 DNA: TGTGCCAGCAGTGACGTGGGACTAGCCAATTCCTACGAGCAGTACTTC.

CDR3 residues: CASSQDSRGERTQYF. CDR3 coding DNA: TGCGCCAGCAGCCAAGATTCGCGGGGGGAACGGACCCAGTACTTC. The gene calls are TRBV4-3 and TRBJ2-5, with 8 bases fitting TRBD2. Germline values: CDR1 LGHNA, CDR2 YSLEER. Losses at the gene ends were 0 bases for V and 7 bases for J; bases not matched to a gene: 7. The CDR3 runs to 15 residues.

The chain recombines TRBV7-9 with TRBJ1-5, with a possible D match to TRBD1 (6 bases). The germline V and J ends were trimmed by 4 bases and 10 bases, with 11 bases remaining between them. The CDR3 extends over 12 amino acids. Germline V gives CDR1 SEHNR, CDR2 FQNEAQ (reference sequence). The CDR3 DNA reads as TGTGCCAGCAGCTCTGGAGGGGGTCCCCAGCATTTT. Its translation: CASSSGGGPQHF.

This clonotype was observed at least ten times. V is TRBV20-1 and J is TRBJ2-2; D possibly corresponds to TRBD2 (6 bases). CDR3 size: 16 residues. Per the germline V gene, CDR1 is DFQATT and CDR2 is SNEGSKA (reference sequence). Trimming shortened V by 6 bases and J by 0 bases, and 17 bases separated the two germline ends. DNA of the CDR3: TGCAGTGCCAGACCCGGGACTCACGCGAACACCGGGGAGCTGTTTTTT. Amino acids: CSARPGTHANTGELFF.

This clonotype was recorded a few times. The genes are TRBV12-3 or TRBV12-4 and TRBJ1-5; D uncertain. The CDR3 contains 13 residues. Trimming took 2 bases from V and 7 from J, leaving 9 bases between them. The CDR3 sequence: CASSLFPGQPQHF. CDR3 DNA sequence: TGTGCCAGCAGTTTATTCCCGGGGCAGCCCCAGCATTTT.

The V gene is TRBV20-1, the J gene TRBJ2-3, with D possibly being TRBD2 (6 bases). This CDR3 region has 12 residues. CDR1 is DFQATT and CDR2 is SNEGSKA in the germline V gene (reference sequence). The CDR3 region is CSLGWEADTQYF. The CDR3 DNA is TGCAGCCTAGGATGGGAGGCAGATACGCAGTATTTT.

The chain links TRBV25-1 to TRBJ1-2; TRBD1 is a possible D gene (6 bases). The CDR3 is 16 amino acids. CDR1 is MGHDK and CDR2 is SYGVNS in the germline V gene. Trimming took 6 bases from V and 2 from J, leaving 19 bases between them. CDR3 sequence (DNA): TGTGCCAGCAGCCCCCGAAGACAGGCGACGAACTATGGCTACACCTTC. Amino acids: CASSPRRQATNYGYTF.

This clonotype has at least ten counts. This CDR3 is CSARLAGVSYNEQFF. CDR3 nucleotide sequence: TGCAGTGCTAGACTAGCGGGAGTGTCCTACAATGAGCAGTTCTTC. J is TRBJ2-1 and V is TRBV20-1, with TRBD2 identical over 10 bases. The CDR3 is made up of 15 amino acids. Germline-derived CDR1 and CDR2 are DFQATT and SNEGSKA (reference sequence). V was clipped by 2 bases and J by 1 base; unmatched bases: 2.

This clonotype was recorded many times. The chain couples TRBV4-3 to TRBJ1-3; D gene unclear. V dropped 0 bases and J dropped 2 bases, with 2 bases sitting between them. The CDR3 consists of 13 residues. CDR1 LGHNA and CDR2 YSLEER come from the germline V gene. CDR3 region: CASSQDPGNTIYF. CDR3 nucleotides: TGCGCCAGCAGCCAAGATCCTGGAAACACCATATATTTT.

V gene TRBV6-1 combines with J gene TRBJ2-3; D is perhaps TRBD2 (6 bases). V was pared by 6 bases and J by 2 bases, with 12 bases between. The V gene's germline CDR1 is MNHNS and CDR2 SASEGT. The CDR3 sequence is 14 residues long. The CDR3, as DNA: TGTGCCAGCAGCTTCGGGGGAGACACAGATACGCAGTATTTT. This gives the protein CASSFGGDTDTQYF.